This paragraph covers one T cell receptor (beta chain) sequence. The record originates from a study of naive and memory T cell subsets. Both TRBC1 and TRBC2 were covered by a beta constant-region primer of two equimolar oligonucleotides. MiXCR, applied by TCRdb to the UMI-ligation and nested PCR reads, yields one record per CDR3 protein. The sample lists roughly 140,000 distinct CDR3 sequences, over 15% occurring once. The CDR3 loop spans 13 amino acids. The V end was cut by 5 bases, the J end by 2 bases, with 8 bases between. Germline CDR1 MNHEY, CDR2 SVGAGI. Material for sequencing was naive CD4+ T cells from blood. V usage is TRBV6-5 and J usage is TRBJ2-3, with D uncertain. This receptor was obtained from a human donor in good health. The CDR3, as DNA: TGTGCCAGCAGTCCCTGGGACACAGATACGCAGTATTTT. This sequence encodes CASSPWDTDTQYF.